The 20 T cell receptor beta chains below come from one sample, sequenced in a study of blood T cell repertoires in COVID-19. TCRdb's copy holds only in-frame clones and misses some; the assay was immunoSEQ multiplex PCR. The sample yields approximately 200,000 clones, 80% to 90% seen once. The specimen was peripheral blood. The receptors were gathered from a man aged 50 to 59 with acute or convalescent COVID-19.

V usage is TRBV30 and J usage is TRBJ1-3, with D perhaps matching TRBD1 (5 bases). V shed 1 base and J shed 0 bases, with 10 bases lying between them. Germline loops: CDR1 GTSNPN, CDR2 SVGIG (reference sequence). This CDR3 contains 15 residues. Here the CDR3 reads CAWSGGLSSGNTIYF. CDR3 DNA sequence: TGTGCCTGGAGTGGGGGACTGAGCTCTGGAAACACCATATATTTT.

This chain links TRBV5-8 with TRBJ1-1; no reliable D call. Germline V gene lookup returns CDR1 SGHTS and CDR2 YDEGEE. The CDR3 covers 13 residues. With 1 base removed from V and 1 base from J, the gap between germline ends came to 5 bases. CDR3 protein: CASSLKPNTEAFF. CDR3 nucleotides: TGTGCCAGCAGCTTGAAGCCGAACACTGAAGCTTTCTTT. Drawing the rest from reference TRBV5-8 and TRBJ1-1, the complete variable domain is EAGVTQSPTHLIKTRGQQATLRCSPISGHTSVYWYQQALGLGLQFLLWYDEGEERNRGNFPPRFSGRQFPNYSSELNVNALELEDSALYLCASSLKPNTEAFFGQGTRLTVV.

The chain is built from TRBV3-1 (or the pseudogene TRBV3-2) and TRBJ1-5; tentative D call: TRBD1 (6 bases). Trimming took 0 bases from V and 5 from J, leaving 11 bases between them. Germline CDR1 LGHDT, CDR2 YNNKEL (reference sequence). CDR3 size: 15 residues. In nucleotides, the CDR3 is TGTGCCAGCAGCCAAGATGCCAGGGGATATCAGCCCCAGCATTTT. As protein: CASSQDARGYQPQHF.

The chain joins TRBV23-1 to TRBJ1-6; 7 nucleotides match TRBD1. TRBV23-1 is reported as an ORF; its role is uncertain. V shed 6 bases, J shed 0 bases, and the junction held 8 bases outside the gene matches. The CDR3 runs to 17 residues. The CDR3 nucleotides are TGCGCCAGCAGGCAGGGACAGTTGAGCTCCTATAATTCACCCCTCCACTTT. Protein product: CASRQGQLSSYNSPLHF.

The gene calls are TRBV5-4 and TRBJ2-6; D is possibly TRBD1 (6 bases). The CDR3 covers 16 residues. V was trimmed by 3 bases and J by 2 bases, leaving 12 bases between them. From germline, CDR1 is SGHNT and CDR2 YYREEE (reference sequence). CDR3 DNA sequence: TGTGCCAGCAGCTCCCAGGGGAGAGCTGGGGCCAACGTCCTGACTTTC. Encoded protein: CASSSQGRAGANVLTF.

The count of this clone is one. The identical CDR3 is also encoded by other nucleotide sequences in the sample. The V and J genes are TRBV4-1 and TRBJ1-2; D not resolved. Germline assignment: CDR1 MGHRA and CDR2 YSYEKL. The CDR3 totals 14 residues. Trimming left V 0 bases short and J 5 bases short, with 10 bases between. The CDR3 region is CASSQDLRAYGYTF. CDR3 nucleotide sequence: TGCGCCAGCAGCCAAGATCTCCGTGCGTATGGCTACACCTTC.

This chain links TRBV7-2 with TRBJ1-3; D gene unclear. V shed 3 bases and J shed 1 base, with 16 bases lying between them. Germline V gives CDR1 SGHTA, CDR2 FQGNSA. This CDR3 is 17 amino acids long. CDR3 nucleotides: TGTGCCAGCAGCTTTGTGCCCAGGACTCTATCTGGAAACACCATATATTTT. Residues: CASSFVPRTLSGNTIYF.

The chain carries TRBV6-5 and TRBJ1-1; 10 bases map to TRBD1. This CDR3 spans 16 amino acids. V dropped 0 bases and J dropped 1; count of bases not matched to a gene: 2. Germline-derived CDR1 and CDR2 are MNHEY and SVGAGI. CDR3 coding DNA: TGTGCCAGCAGTTACTCCTGGACAGGGGGGAACACTGAAGCTTTCTTT. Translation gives CASSYSWTGGNTEAFF.

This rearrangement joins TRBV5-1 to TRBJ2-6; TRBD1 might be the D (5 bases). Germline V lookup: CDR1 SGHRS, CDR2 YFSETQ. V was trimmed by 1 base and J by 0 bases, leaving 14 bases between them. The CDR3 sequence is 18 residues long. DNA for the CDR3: TGCGCCAGCAGCTTGCTTCAGGGATCCTCCTCTGGGGCCAACGTCCTGACTTTC. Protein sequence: CASSLLQGSSSGANVLTF.

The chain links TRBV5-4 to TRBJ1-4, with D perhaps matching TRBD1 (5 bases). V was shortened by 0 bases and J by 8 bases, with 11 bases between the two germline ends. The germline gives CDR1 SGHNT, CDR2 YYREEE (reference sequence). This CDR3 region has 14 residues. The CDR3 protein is CASSLGQSAEKLFF. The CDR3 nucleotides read TGTGCCAGCAGCTTGGGACAGAGTGCAGAAAAACTGTTTTTT.

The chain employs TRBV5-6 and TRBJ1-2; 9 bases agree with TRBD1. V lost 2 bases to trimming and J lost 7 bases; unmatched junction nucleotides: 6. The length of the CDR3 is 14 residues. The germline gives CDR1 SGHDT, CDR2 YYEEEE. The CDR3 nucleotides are TGTGCCAGCAGCTTCAGGGACAGGGTAGTTGGCTACACCTTC. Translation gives CASSFRDRVVGYTF.

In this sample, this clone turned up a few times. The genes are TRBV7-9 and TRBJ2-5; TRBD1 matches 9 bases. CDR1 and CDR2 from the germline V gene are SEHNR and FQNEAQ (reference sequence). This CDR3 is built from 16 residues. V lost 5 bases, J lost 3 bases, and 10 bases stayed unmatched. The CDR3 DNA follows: TGTGCCAGCAGCCAGACGGGACAGGGCCTTAAAGAGACCCAGTACTTC. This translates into CASSQTGQGLKETQYF. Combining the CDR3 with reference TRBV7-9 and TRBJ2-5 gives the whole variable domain DTGVSQNPRHKITKRGQNVTFRCDPISEHNRLYWYRQTLGQGPEFLTYFQNEAQLEKSRLLSDRFSAERPKGSFSTLEIQRTEQGDSAMYLCASSQTGQGLKETQYFGPGTRLLVL.

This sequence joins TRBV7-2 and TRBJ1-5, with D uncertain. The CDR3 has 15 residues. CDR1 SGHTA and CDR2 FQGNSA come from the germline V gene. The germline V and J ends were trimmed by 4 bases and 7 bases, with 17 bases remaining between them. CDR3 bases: TGTGCCAGCAGCTCGGACTCATCAGGAGGACAGCCCCAGCATTTT. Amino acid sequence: CASSSDSSGGQPQHF. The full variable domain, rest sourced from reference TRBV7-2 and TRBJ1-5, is GAGVSQSPSNKVTEKGKDVELRCDPISGHTALYWYRQSLGQGLEFLIYFQGNSAPDKSGLPSDRFSAERTGGSVSTLTIQRTQQEDSAVYLCASSSDSSGGQPQHFGDGTRLSIL.

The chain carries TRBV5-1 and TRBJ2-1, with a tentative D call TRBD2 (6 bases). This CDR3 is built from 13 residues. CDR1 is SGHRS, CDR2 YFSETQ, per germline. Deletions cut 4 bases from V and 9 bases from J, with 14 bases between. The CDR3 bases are TGCGCCAGCAGCCAGCTGGGGGGTAGTGAGCAGTTCTTC. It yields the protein CASSQLGGSEQFF. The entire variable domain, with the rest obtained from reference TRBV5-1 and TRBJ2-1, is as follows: KAGVTQTPRYLIKTRGQQVTLSCSPISGHRSVSWYQQTPGQGLQFLFEYFSETQRNKGNFPGRFSGRQFSNSRSEMNVSTLELGDSALYLCASSQLGGSEQFFGPGTRLTVL.

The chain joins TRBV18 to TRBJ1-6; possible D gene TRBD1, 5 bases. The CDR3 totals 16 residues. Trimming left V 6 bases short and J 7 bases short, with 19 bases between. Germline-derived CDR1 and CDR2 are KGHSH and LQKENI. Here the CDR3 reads CASSRSGRGGNSPLHF. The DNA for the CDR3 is TGTGCCAGCTCCCGGTCTGGGCGGGGGGGGAATTCACCCCTCCACTTT.

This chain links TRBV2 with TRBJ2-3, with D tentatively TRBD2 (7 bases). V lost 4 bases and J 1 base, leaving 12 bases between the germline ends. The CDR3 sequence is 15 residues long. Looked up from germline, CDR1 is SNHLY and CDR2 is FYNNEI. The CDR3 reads CASSGRGGGTDTQYF. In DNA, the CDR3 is TGTGCCAGCAGTGGAAGGGGGGGCGGCACAGATACGCAGTATTTT. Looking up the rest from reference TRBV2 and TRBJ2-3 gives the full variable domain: EPEVTQTPSHQVTQMGQEVILRCVPISNHLYFYWYRQILGQKVEFLVSFYNNEISEKSEIFDDQFSVERPDGSNFTLKIRSTKLEDSAMYFCASSGRGGGTDTQYFGPGTRLTVL.

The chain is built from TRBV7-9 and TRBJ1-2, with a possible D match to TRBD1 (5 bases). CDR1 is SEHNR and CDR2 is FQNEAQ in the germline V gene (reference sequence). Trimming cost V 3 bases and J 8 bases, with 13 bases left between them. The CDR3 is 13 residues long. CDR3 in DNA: TGTGCCAGCAGCTTCGGGAGGGGACGAGGCTACACCTTC. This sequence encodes CASSFGRGRGYTF.

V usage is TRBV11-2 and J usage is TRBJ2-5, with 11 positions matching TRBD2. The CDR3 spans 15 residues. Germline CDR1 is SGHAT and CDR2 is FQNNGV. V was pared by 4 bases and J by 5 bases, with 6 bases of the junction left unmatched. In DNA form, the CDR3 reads TGTGCCAGCAGCTCCACAACTAGCGGGGGTGAGACCCAGTACTTC. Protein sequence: CASSSTTSGGETQYF.

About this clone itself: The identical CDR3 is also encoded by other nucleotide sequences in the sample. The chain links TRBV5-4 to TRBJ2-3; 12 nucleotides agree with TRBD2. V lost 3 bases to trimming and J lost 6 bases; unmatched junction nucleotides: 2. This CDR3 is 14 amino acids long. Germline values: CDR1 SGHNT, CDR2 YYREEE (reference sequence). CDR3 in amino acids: CASSSSGGADTQYF. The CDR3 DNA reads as TGTGCCAGCAGCTCTAGCGGGGGGGCGGATACGCAGTATTTT.

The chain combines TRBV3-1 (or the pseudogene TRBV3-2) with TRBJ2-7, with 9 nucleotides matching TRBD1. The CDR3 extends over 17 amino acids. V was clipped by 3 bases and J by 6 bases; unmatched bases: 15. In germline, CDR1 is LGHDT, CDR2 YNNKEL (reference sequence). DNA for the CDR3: TGTGCCAGCAGCCACCAGGGCCCGGGACAGGGTAAGCGCGAGCAGTACTTC. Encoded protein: CASSHQGPGQGKREQYF.